This is a list of T cell receptor beta chains from one sample in a study of blood T cell repertoires in COVID-19. Sequencing was performed with immunoSEQ multiplex PCR; in TCRdb, only in-frame clones are kept and a portion is missing. Among roughly 190,000 clones listed, around 89% were seen once. The source material was PBMCs or T cells enriched from blood (not recorded which). The receptors were sampled from a woman younger than 30 who had recovered from COVID-19. Each CDR3 is given with its conserved first and last residue. A D gene is named only where the DNA matches it firmly. Not all rows give a size; the values are once, few, many and, for expanded clones, a class.

TRBV7-9,TRBJ2-1,TRBD1,-,17,TGTGCCAGCAGCCCGCCCCGGTACCGGGACAGGGGTAATGAGCAGTTCTTC,CASSPPRYRDRGNEQFF
TRBV5-1,TRBJ1-1,TRBD1,-,15,TGCGCCAGCAGCTTGGCTGGACAGGGATGGACTGAAGCTTTCTTT,CASSLAGQGWTEAFF
TRBV19,TRBJ1-2,-,-,12,TGTGCCAGTAGTCGGCAGGGATTGGGCTACACCTTC,CASSRQGLGYTF
TRBV19,TRBJ1-5,TRBD1,-,17,TGTGCCAGTAGTATAATTTTGGCGACAGGGGGCAATCAGCCCCAGCATTTT,CASSIILATGGNQPQHF
TRBV27,TRBJ1-1,TRBD1,once,12,TGTGCCAGCAGCCTCGCAGGGGGGATGGCTTTCTTT,CASSLAGGMAFF
TRBV27,TRBJ1-2,-,few,14,TGTGCCAGCAGTTTATTCCAGGGCAGCTATGGCTACACCTTC,CASSLFQGSYGYTF
TRBV6-5,TRBJ1-3,-,-,14,TGTGCCAGCACCCCAGGCTCGGCTGGAAACACCATATATTTT,CASTPGSAGNTIYF
TRBV28,TRBJ2-1,TRBD2,-,13,TGTGCCAGCAAAAGCGGGAGGGCCGATGAGCAGTTCTTC,CASKSGRADEQFF
TRBV21-1,TRBJ2-7,-,-,13,TGTGCCAGTCCTACTAGCAATCCCTACGAGCAGTACTTC,CASPTSNPYEQYF
TRBV28,TRBJ1-5,-,-,18,TGTGCCAGCAACCTACAAGATCTCAGGAAGATATACAATCAGCCCCAGCATTTT,CASNLQDLRKIYNQPQHF
TRBV9,TRBJ1-6,-,-,13,TGTGCCAGCAGCGTAGTACAGGATTCACCCCTCCACTTT,CASSVVQDSPLHF
TRBV11-3,TRBJ2-2,TRBD2,-,14,TGTGCCAGCACCCTAGCGGGAGAAGGCGGGGAGCTGTTTTTT,CASTLAGEGGELFF
TRBV5-4,TRBJ2-5,TRBD1,-,16,TGTGCCAGCAGCTCAATGACAGGGACCGACCAAGAGACCCAGTACTTC,CASSSMTGTDQETQYF
TRBV25-1,TRBJ1-3,TRBD1,few,18,TGTGCCAGCAGTGAGGGCGGGACAGGGAGATGGTCTGGAAACACCATATATTTT,CASSEGGTGRWSGNTIYF
TRBV27,TRBJ2-1,-,-,14,TGTGCCAGCAGTTTTGGGGGCCCCTACAGCGAGCAGTTCTTC,CASSFGGPYSEQFF
TRBV7-2,TRBJ1-1,-,-,15,TGTGCCAGCAGAAAAGGGGGGGAAACGAACACTGAAGCTTTCTTT,CASRKGGETNTEAFF
TRBV15,TRBJ1-3,TRBD1,-,16,TGTGCCACCAGCAGAGATAAGGGGGCGGCAGGAAACACCATATATTTT,CATSRDKGAAGNTIYF
TRBV28,TRBJ1-1,-,-,12,TGTGCCAGCCAGGCAGGGGAAGGTGAAGCTTTCTTT,CASQAGEGEAFF
TRBV30,TRBJ2-5,-,few,12,TGTGCCTGGAGTGTAAACGGGGAGACCCAGTACTTC,CAWSVNGETQYF
TRBV30,TRBJ2-7,-,once,12,TGTGCCTGGAGCCCGGGCGGGTACGAGCAGTACTTC,CAWSPGGYEQYF
TRBV28,TRBJ2-2,-,-,11,TGTGCCAGCAAATATTCCGGGGAGCTGTTTTTT,CASKYSGELFF
TRBV6-2/TRBV6-3,TRBJ2-2,TRBD1,-,18,TGTGCCAGCAGCCCTCAGACAGGGGGCGTTGGTGGCACCGGGGAGCTGTTTTTT,CASSPQTGGVGGTGELFF
TRBV30,TRBJ1-2,-,-,12,TGTGCCTGGAGTCCCGGGGGGTATGGCTACACCTTC,CAWSPGGYGYTF
TRBV28,TRBJ2-7,TRBD2,-,15,TGTGCCAGCAGTTCCTGGACTAGCGGAACATACGAGCAGTACTTC,CASSSWTSGTYEQYF
TRBV4-2,TRBJ2-1,TRBD2,-,18,TGTGCCAGCAGCCAAGGGACTAGCGGGAGTGGGTCCTACAATGAGCAGTTCTTC,CASSQGTSGSGSYNEQFF
TRBV5-1,TRBJ2-2,TRBD2,-,14,TGCGCCAGCAGCCCCACAGGGCGGGAGGAGGAGCTGTTTTTT,CASSPTGREEELFF
TRBV24-1,TRBJ2-5,TRBD2,-,15,TGTGCCACCAGTGAAGTAACGGGGAGGGTAGAGACCCAGTACTTC,CATSEVTGRVETQYF
TRBV27,TRBJ2-1,-,-,16,TGTGCCAGCAACAACCGGGACTCCCCCCAGTACAATGAGCAGTTCTTC,CASNNRDSPQYNEQFF
TRBV30,TRBJ1-4,-,-,16,TGTGCCTGGAGTCCCCCGGACAGCCTGCATAATGAAAAACTGTTTTTT,CAWSPPDSLHNEKLFF
TRBV6-5,TRBJ2-7,TRBD2,-,15,TGTGCCACGCCGGGTAGCGGGAGGAAAGGCTACGAGCAGTACTTC,CATPGSGRKGYEQYF
TRBV2,TRBJ2-5,-,-,11,TGTGCCAGCAGTGGCGAAGAGACCCAGTACTTC,CASSGEETQYF
TRBV5-1,TRBJ2-7,TRBD2,-,15,TGCGCCAGCAGGTTACTAGCGGACGCTACCTACGAGCAGTACTTC,CASRLLADATYEQYF
TRBV19,TRBJ2-7,TRBD1,-,15,TGTGCCAGTAGACTCCGGGACAGGAACACCTACGAGCAGTACTTC,CASRLRDRNTYEQYF
TRBV5-4,TRBJ2-3,-,-,12,TGTGCCAGCAGCGACGGGTCCTATACGCAGTATTTT,CASSDGSYTQYF
TRBV30,TRBJ1-1,TRBD1,-,14,TGTGCCTCTTATCACAGGGGGGGAAACACTGAAGCTTTCTTT,CASYHRGGNTEAFF
TRBV5-1,TRBJ2-7,-,once,13,TGCGCCAGCAGCTTGGCCCCGGGTAACGAGCAGTACTTC,CASSLAPGNEQYF
TRBV28,TRBJ2-6,-,-,12,TGTGCCAGCCAGTCTGGGGCCAACGTCCTGACTTTC,CASQSGANVLTF
TRBV5-6,TRBJ2-1,TRBD2,-,19,TGTGCCAGCAGCTTGGCCGACGGTAGGGGACTAGCGGGCCTCAATGAGCAGTTCTTC,CASSLADGRGLAGLNEQFF
TRBV28,TRBJ1-5,-,-,16,TGTGCCAGCAGTTTAAGCGGACAGTCCCTAAATCAGCCCCAGCATTTT,CASSLSGQSLNQPQHF
TRBV4-3,TRBJ2-5,TRBD1,-,16,TGCGCCAGCAGCCAAGAATGGACAGGGGGCGTAAAGACCCAGTACTTC,CASSQEWTGGVKTQYF
TRBV29-1,TRBJ2-1,TRBD1,-,15,TGCAGCGTTACAGGGGTCCCAAGCTCCTACAATGAGCAGTTCTTC,CSVTGVPSSYNEQFF
TRBV27,TRBJ2-2,-,-,15,TGTGCCAGCAGTTTACACAGGGTTAACACCGGGGAGCTGTTTTTT,CASSLHRVNTGELFF
TRBV28,TRBJ2-7,-,-,13,TGTGCCAGCAGTTTAATTACAGGGCGCGAGCAGTACTTC,CASSLITGREQYF
TRBV5-1,TRBJ2-1,TRBD1,-,14,TGCGCCAGCAGCAAGGACAGGGGCTACAATGAGCAGTTCTTC,CASSKDRGYNEQFF
TRBV6-5,TRBJ2-2,-,-,16,TGTGCCAGCAGTTACCGCGGTGGGCAGGGTCCCGGGGAGCTGTTTTTT,CASSYRGGQGPGELFF
TRBV7-2,TRBJ2-7,TRBD2,-,16,TGTGCCAGCAGCTTGGGGGGACTAGCGAGAAACTACGAGCAGTACTTC,CASSLGGLARNYEQYF
TRBV28,TRBJ2-7,TRBD2,-,13,TGTGCCACTCGGACTAGAACCTCCTACGAGCAGTACTTC,CATRTRTSYEQYF
TRBV18,TRBJ2-1,-,-,14,TGTGCCAGCTCACCACTAGCGGCAGACAATGAGCAGTTCTTC,CASSPLAADNEQFF
TRBV7-6,TRBJ2-7,-,once,13,TGTGCCAGCAGCTTAATGGTCGGGGGCGAGCAGTACTTC,CASSLMVGGEQYF
TRBV29-1,TRBJ1-1,-,once,13,TGCAGCGTTGGCGGGGGTATGAACACTGAAGCTTTCTTT,CSVGGGMNTEAFF
TRBV7-9,TRBJ2-7,-,few,14,TGTGCCAGCAGCCCCTCGTTTGAGCGCGAGTTCCCGTACTTC,CASSPSFEREFPYF
TRBV19,TRBJ2-1,TRBD2,-,15,TGTGCCAGTAGTACTCCCCGGACTAGCGTTTATGAGCAGTTCTTC,CASSTPRTSVYEQFF
TRBV5-1,TRBJ2-1,TRBD2,-,15,TGCGCCAGCAGCTTCCCGGGACTAGCGGACAATGAGCAGTTCTTC,CASSFPGLADNEQFF
TRBV7-8,TRBJ2-5,TRBD1,once,14,TGTGCCAGCAGCTCGACAGGGTTGGGAGAGACCCAGTACTTC,CASSSTGLGETQYF
TRBV6-2/TRBV6-3,TRBJ1-2,TRBD1,few,23,TGTGCCAGCAGCCCTACTTCCGGGACAGGGAGGGCCACCTTTAGCACCGAAGTGGGTGGCTACACCTTC,CASSPTSGTGRATFSTEVGGYTF
TRBV5-5,TRBJ2-1,-,-,10,TGTGCCAGCAGCGGAGAAGTGCAGTTCTTC,CASSGEVQFF
TRBV24-1,TRBJ1-5,-,-,14,TGTGCCACCAGTGACCCGTCTTCTCATCAGCCCCAGCATTTT,CATSDPSSHQPQHF
TRBV18,TRBJ1-4,-,once,16,TGTGCCAGCTCACTCGCAGGGATTGCAACTAATGAAAAACTGTTTTTT,CASSLAGIATNEKLFF
TRBV7-8,TRBJ2-3,-,-,18,TGTGCCAGCAGCTCACTCTCGGGTCTAGCGACAAGCACAGATACGCAGTATTTT,CASSSLSGLATSTDTQYF